The 21 T cell receptor beta chains below come from one sample, sequenced in a study of blood T cell repertoires in COVID-19. TCRdb keeps only in-frame clones here, not all; method: immunoSEQ multiplex PCR. The table has roughly 130,000 clones, about 80% seen once. Sample: peripheral blood. The receptors shown here come from a woman of 80 years or more with acute or convalescent COVID-19.

The V call is TRBV5-1, the J call TRBJ2-4; 8 nucleotides match TRBD2. Germline trimming cut 0 bases from V and 4 bases from J; bases unmatched to any gene: 9. CDR1 SGHRS and CDR2 YFSETQ come from the germline V gene. The CDR3 covers 17 residues. CDR3 DNA: TGCGCCAGCAGCTTGGATCTTCTCGCGGGGGGTAAAAACATTCAGTACTTC. Protein: CASSLDLLAGGKNIQYF. The whole variable domain, filled in from reference TRBV5-1 and TRBJ2-4, reads KAGVTQTPRYLIKTRGQQVTLSCSPISGHRSVSWYQQTPGQGLQFLFEYFSETQRNKGNFPGRFSGRQFSNSRSEMNVSTLELGDSALYLCASSLDLLAGGKNIQYFGAGTRLSVL.

This clone has just a few counts. The rearrangement joins TRBV29-1 to TRBJ2-1, with D possibly matching TRBD2 (5 bases). CDR1 is SQVTM and CDR2 is ANQGSEA in the germline V gene. CDR3 length: 12 amino acids. V lost 7 bases and J 7 bases, leaving 14 bases between the germline ends. The CDR3, as DNA: TGCAGCGCCAGCTCGGGGTGGAATGAGCAGTTCTTC. Translation gives CSASSGWNEQFF.

The genes are TRBV5-6 and TRBJ1-5; no reliable D call. This CDR3 comprises 14 residues. Trimming pared 0 bases from V and 3 bases from J, leaving 7 bases between. The V gene's germline CDR1 is SGHDT and CDR2 YYEEEE. The CDR3 sequence is CASSLGHLNQPQHF. Written as DNA, the CDR3 is TGTGCCAGCAGCTTGGGACACCTCAATCAGCCCCAGCATTTT. The entire variable domain, with the rest obtained from reference TRBV5-6 and TRBJ1-5, is as follows: DAGVTQSPTHLIKTRGQQVTLRCSPKSGHDTVSWYQQALGQGPQFIFQYYEEEERQRGNFPDRFSGHQFPNYSSELNVNALLLGDSALYLCASSLGHLNQPQHFGDGTRLSIL.

This clone was seen a few times. The gene calls are TRBV19 and TRBJ2-3; D remains ambiguous. Trimming cost V 9 bases and J 2 bases, with 15 bases left between them. Germline V CDR1 and CDR2: LNHDA, SQIVND (reference sequence). CDR3 length: 14 residues. CDR3 protein: CASSARLFTDTQYF. CDR3 DNA: TGTGCCAGCTCTGCCCGACTCTTCACAGATACGCAGTATTTT.

The rearrangement uses TRBV5-1 and TRBJ1-6, with 11 bases matching TRBD1. V shed 3 bases and J 9 bases; nucleotides not matched to a gene: 5. The length of the CDR3 is 15 residues. In germline, CDR1 is SGHRS, CDR2 YFSETQ. The CDR3 reads CASSSGTGGTSPLHF. Here the CDR3 DNA reads TGCGCCAGCAGCTCCGGGACAGGGGGTACTTCACCCCTCCACTTT. The whole variable domain, filled in from reference TRBV5-1 and TRBJ1-6, reads KAGVTQTPRYLIKTRGQQVTLSCSPISGHRSVSWYQQTPGQGLQFLFEYFSETQRNKGNFPGRFSGRQFSNSRSEMNVSTLELGDSALYLCASSSGTGGTSPLHFGNGTRLTVT.

A word on this clone: The sample has other DNA sequences that encode this CDR3 too. CDR3 amino acids: CATSRGTGGSQPQHF. The DNA for the CDR3 is TGTGCCACCAGCAGGGGGACAGGGGGCTCACAGCCCCAGCATTTT. V usage is TRBV15 and J usage is TRBJ1-5, with 12 bases matching TRBD1. V gave up 3 bases and J gave up 7 bases; unmatched junction bases: 4. This CDR3 is built from 15 residues. Per the germline V gene, CDR1 is LNHNV and CDR2 is YYDKDF (reference sequence).

This chain uses TRBV13 with TRBJ1-2, with TRBD1 matching over 12 bases. The CDR3 runs 15 residues. The V and J ends lost 5 bases and 4 bases, in that order; junction bases with no gene match: 5. Germline V gene lookup returns CDR1 PRHDT and CDR2 FYEKMQ (reference sequence). Here the CDR3 reads CASSRDRGLGYGYTF. The CDR3 DNA reads as TGTGCCAGCAGCCGGGACAGGGGGCTCGGCTATGGCTACACCTTC.

The chain employs TRBV19 and TRBJ1-2, with a tentative D call TRBD1 (5 bases). Germline CDR1 is LNHDA and CDR2 is SQIVND (reference sequence). CDR3 length: 16 residues. Trimming left V 3 bases short and J 4 bases short, with 18 bases between. CDR3 protein: CASSILFRRQSYGYTF. The CDR3 DNA follows: TGTGCCAGTAGTATTTTATTCCGGCGACAGTCCTATGGCTACACCTTC.

V and J are TRBV7-9 and TRBJ2-5; 8 bases match TRBD2. The CDR3 sequence is 14 residues long. CDR1 is SEHNR and CDR2 is FQNEAQ in the germline V gene (reference sequence). The V gene end was trimmed by 5 bases and the J gene end by 5 bases; junction bases not matched to a gene: 7. The CDR3 nucleotides read TGTGCCAGCAGCAGCGGGAGTTTTAGGGAGACCCAGTACTTC. Translating gives CASSSGSFRETQYF.

The V and J genes are TRBV6-6 and TRBJ2-2, with D unclear. CDR1 MNHNY and CDR2 SVGAGI come from the germline V gene (reference sequence). The V gene lost 6 bases and the J gene lost 1 base, with 9 bases spanning the gap. CDR3 length: 14 residues. CDR3 in amino acids: CASSNHGNTGELFF. CDR3 DNA: TGTGCCAGCAGCAACCACGGGAACACCGGGGAGCTGTTTTTT.

The V and J genes are TRBV3-1 (or the pseudogene TRBV3-2) and TRBJ1-3; no clear D. V lost 1 base and J lost 0, with 4 bases in between. Germline loops: CDR1 LGHDT, CDR2 YNNKEL (reference sequence). This CDR3 contains 14 residues. CDR3 bases: TGTGCCAGCAGCCAAGCGTCCTCTGGAAACACCATATATTTT. Translation: CASSQASSGNTIYF.

This CDR3 reads CAWRAKDRLNTGELFF. Here the CDR3 DNA reads TGTGCCTGGAGAGCCAAGGACAGGTTGAACACCGGGGAGCTGTTTTTT. V is TRBV30 and J is TRBJ2-2; the match to TRBD1 covers 7 bases. The germline V gene encodes CDR1 GTSNPN and CDR2 SVGIG (reference sequence). V shed 3 bases and J 1 base; nucleotides not matched to a gene: 8. The CDR3 runs to 16 residues.

V usage is TRBV4-1 and J usage is TRBJ1-1; D possibly corresponds to TRBD1 (6 bases). The CDR3 is made up of 18 amino acids. Trimming stripped 1 base from V and 3 bases from J, with 21 bases between. The V gene's germline CDR1 is MGHRA and CDR2 YSYEKL. The CDR3 nucleotides read TGCGCCAGCAGCCAAGTAAGCCCCCGGGGGGGCCCGGACACTGAAGCTTTCTTT. As protein: CASSQVSPRGGPDTEAFF.

The chain links TRBV12-5 to TRBJ1-5; 7 bases agree with TRBD1. The CDR3 sequence is 14 residues long. V lost 7 bases and J lost 8; bases outside the gene matches: 11. Looked up from germline, CDR1 is LGHNT and CDR2 is FRNRAP. CDR3 coding DNA: TGTGCTAGTGCCCTAGGGACAGCGTGGGAGCCCCAGCATTTT. It specifies CASALGTAWEPQHF.

Only one count was recorded for this clone. The CDR3 is CASSLGWQGGYTF. The CDR3 DNA reads TGTGCCAGCAGCTTAGGGTGGCAGGGTGGCTACACCTTC. The chain carries TRBV7-2 and TRBJ1-2, with D tentatively TRBD1 (5 bases). This CDR3 contains 13 residues. Deletions cut 1 base from V and 7 bases from J, with 10 bases between. The germline gives CDR1 SGHTA, CDR2 FQGNSA.

The chain couples TRBV4-2 to TRBJ1-5, with 9 bases matching TRBD1. Losses at the gene ends were 3 bases for V and 4 bases for J; bases not matched to a gene: 7. This CDR3 is 16 amino acids long. Germline V lookup: CDR1 LGHNA, CDR2 YNFKEQ. CDR3 DNA: TGTGCCAGCAGCCAGAACAGGGGGCTTTTGAATCAGCCCCAGCATTTT. Encoded protein: CASSQNRGLLNQPQHF.

The J gene is TRBJ2-3, the V gene TRBV5-1, with TRBD2 matching 11 bases. The V gene end was trimmed by 4 bases and the J gene end by 4 bases; junction bases not matched to a gene: 8. The germline gives CDR1 SGHRS, CDR2 YFSETQ. This CDR3 spans 16 amino acids. The CDR3 reads CASSPRSGGAADTQYF. The CDR3 region has the DNA TGCGCCAGCAGCCCCCGTAGCGGGGGGGCCGCAGATACGCAGTATTTT.

V gene TRBV6-2 or TRBV6-3 combines with J gene TRBJ2-5; 9 positions match TRBD2. This CDR3 contains 14 residues. V gave up 5 bases and J gave up 3 bases; unmatched junction bases: 4. Germline loops: CDR1 MNHEY, CDR2 SVGEGT. DNA of the CDR3: TGTGCCAGCAGTAGCGGGGGGTCTAAAGAGACCCAGTACTTC. This sequence encodes CASSSGGSKETQYF.

This clone was counted once. The chain has TRBV30 and TRBJ1-5; 10 nucleotides agree with TRBD1. This CDR3 spans 15 amino acids. V dropped 7 bases and J dropped 0; count of bases not matched to a gene: 6. Looked up from germline, CDR1 is GTSNPN and CDR2 is SVGIG (reference sequence). CDR3 sequence reads: CASGTGVSSNQPQHF. In DNA, the CDR3 is TGTGCCTCCGGGACAGGGGTTTCTAGCAATCAGCCCCAGCATTTT.

With regard to this clone: Its ends do not fully match the called genes, so a read error is possible. The chain links TRBV7-7 to TRBJ2-2; no clear D. CDR3 length: 17 amino acids. The germline CDR1 and CDR2 sequences are SSHAT and FNYEAQ (reference sequence). CDR3 coding DNA: TGTGCTAGCAGCTTAGGATTTAAATACAGTCCGACCGGGGAGCTGTTTTTT. Amino acids: CASSLGFKYSPTGELFF.

The rearrangement links TRBV7-6 to TRBJ2-5; 8 bases align to TRBD1. The germline V gene encodes CDR1 SGHVS and CDR2 FNYEAQ. The J segment lost 5 bases and the V segment lost 5 bases, leaving 13 bases of the junction unmatched. The CDR3 is made up of 16 amino acids. The chain's CDR3 is CASSLRTGRLGETQYF. DNA of the CDR3: TGTGCCAGCAGCCTCCGGACAGGGAGGTTGGGGGAGACCCAGTACTTC.